The 28 T cell receptor beta chains below all came from one sample that was sequenced in a study of blood T cell repertoires in COVID-19. TCRdb's copy holds only in-frame clones and misses some; the assay was immunoSEQ multiplex PCR. The table records roughly 150,000 clones, about nine tenths of them present only once. The source material was PBMCs or T cells enriched from blood (not recorded which). These receptors were obtained from a woman in her 40s who had been exposed to COVID-19.

The rearrangement joins TRBV25-1 to TRBJ1-1; TRBD1 might be the D (5 bases). Germline V gives CDR1 MGHDK, CDR2 SYGVNS. The CDR3 sequence is 15 residues long. Deletions cut 1 base from V and 4 bases from J, with 13 bases between. The CDR3 DNA follows: TGTGCCAGCAGTGAATTGGCAGGGTTGGGCACTGAAGCTTTCTTT. This sequence encodes CASSELAGLGTEAFF.

The chain recombines TRBV5-6 with TRBJ1-5; 8 nucleotides line up with TRBD1. Per germline, CDR1 SGHDT and CDR2 YYEEEE. The CDR3 has 18 amino acids. The junction had 9 bases not matched to a gene; V was cut back by 0 bases and J by 1 base. CDR3 in DNA: TGTGCCAGCAGCTTGGTGGGCAGGGGGCGCGGGAGCAATCAGCCCCAGCATTTT. Its protein product is CASSLVGRGRGSNQPQHF.

Turning to this clone: Additional DNA sequences in this sample encode the identical CDR3. The V and J genes are TRBV6-1 and TRBJ1-1, with D perhaps TRBD1 (5 bases). The germline gives CDR1 MNHNS, CDR2 SASEGT. Trimming took 2 bases from V and 2 from J, leaving 6 bases between them. The CDR3 length is 13 residues. The CDR3 loop reads CASSEQGNTEAFF. The CDR3 region has the DNA TGTGCCAGCAGTGAACAGGGTAACACTGAAGCTTTCTTT.

V gene TRBV7-9 combines with J gene TRBJ1-5, with no clear D. This CDR3 is built from 12 residues. The V and J ends lost 8 bases and 4 bases respectively, with 9 bases between them. Per the germline V gene, CDR1 is SEHNR and CDR2 is FQNEAQ (reference sequence). The CDR3 spells CASAPGNQPQHF. The CDR3 nucleotides are TGTGCCAGCGCCCCGGGGAATCAGCCCCAGCATTTT.

Comments on this clone: This same CDR3 is encoded by further DNA sequences in the sample. The rearrangement links TRBV5-6 to TRBJ1-6, with TRBD1 identical over 9 bases. This CDR3 spans 15 amino acids. V dropped 0 bases and J dropped 10; count of bases not matched to a gene: 5. Germline lookup yields CDR1 SGHDT and CDR2 YYEEEE. This CDR3 is CASSLAGTGQSPLHF. For the CDR3, the DNA is TGTGCCAGCAGCTTGGCCGGGACAGGGCAGTCACCCCTCCACTTT.

This chain joins TRBV27 and TRBJ1-1; perhaps TRBD1 as D (6 bases). CDR1 is MNHEY and CDR2 is SMNVEV in the germline V gene (reference sequence). The CDR3 runs to 14 residues. V lost 7 bases, J lost 4 bases, and 16 bases lay in between. The chain's CDR3 is CASMPGGLPTEAFF. The CDR3 coding sequence is TGTGCCAGCATGCCGGGGGGGCTTCCCACTGAAGCTTTCTTT.

The V and J genes are TRBV30 and TRBJ2-2; D remains ambiguous. This CDR3 region has 12 residues. Germline CDR1 and CDR2: GTSNPN and SVGIG (reference sequence). Trimming stripped 3 bases from V and 6 bases from J, with 8 bases between. The CDR3 here is CAWRGRPGELFF. The CDR3 coding sequence is TGTGCCTGGAGAGGCAGGCCCGGGGAGCTGTTTTTT.

This chain joins TRBV19 and TRBJ2-7; TRBD1 aligns across 7 bases. J lost 2 bases, V lost 6 bases, and 4 bases had no gene match. Germline V CDR1 and CDR2: LNHDA, SQIVND (reference sequence). The CDR3 loop spans 13 amino acids. For the CDR3, the DNA is TGTGCCAGTAGCTCCGGGACAGCCTACGAGCAGTACTTC. Amino acid sequence: CASSSGTAYEQYF.

The chain combines TRBV15 with TRBJ1-4, with 9 bases matching TRBD1. The CDR3 consists of 16 residues. From germline, CDR1 is LNHNV and CDR2 YYDKDF (reference sequence). The ends lost 1 base at V and 7 bases at J; junction bases unmatched: 7. CDR3 nucleotide sequence: TGTGCCACCAGCAGAGGGAAGACAGGGGGACGTGAAAAACTGTTTTTT. This gives the protein CATSRGKTGGREKLFF.

The V and J genes are TRBV5-1 and TRBJ1-1; 11 nucleotides match TRBD1. The CDR3 consists of 14 residues. Trimming cost V 4 bases and J 6 bases; bases outside gene matches: 5. CDR1 is SGHRS, CDR2 YFSETQ, per germline. This CDR3 reads CASSAGQGGSEAFF. The CDR3 nucleotides are TGCGCCAGCAGCGCGGGACAGGGGGGGTCTGAAGCTTTCTTT.

The chain uses TRBV7-9 and TRBJ1-4; D is undetermined. This CDR3 has 14 amino acids. The V and J ends lost 5 bases and 12 bases respectively, with 19 bases between them. Germline loops: CDR1 SEHNR, CDR2 FQNEAQ (reference sequence). The CDR3 DNA is TGTGCCAGCAGCCTAGAGGCCCTTCCACGGGAACTGTTTTTT. It codes for CASSLEALPRELFF.

The chain has TRBV12-3 or TRBV12-4 and TRBJ2-7; TRBD1 matches at 7 bases. The ends lost 7 bases at V and 5 bases at J; junction bases unmatched: 8. The CDR3 is 13 amino acids. Written as DNA, the CDR3 is TGTGCCAGCACCCGGGACAGCTCTGACGAGCAGTACTTC. Translating it yields CASTRDSSDEQYF.

This chain links TRBV19 with TRBJ1-1, with 9 bases identical to TRBD1. Germline assignment: CDR1 LNHDA and CDR2 SQIVND (reference sequence). The CDR3 is 15 amino acids. J lost 11 bases, V lost 5 bases, and 15 bases had no gene match. The CDR3 DNA reads TGTGCCAGTAGTCAATTTCCGGGACAGGGTGTAGAGGCTTTCTTT. The encoded protein is CASSQFPGQGVEAFF.

The rearrangement joins TRBV2 to TRBJ2-5, with TRBD2 matching 9 bases. V gave up 0 bases and J gave up 4 bases; unmatched junction bases: 6. Germline lookup yields CDR1 SNHLY and CDR2 FYNNEI. The CDR3 totals 16 residues. DNA of the CDR3: TGTGCCAGCAGTGAAGCGAGAGGACTAGCGACAGAGACCCAGTACTTC. It codes for CASSEARGLATETQYF.

This clone was picked up one time. The chain links TRBV5-6 to TRBJ1-2; D is ambiguous. CDR3 size: 12 residues. V was clipped by 3 bases and J by 8 bases, with 11 bases between them. Germline V gives CDR1 SGHDT, CDR2 YYEEEE. This CDR3 reads CASSSRFGGYTF. The CDR3 DNA is TGTGCCAGCAGCTCCAGGTTTGGAGGCTACACCTTC.

The chain links TRBV5-1 to TRBJ1-5, with D unclear. Germline CDR1 reads SGHRS; CDR2 reads YFSETQ. The CDR3 contains 14 residues. V lost 2 bases, J lost 0 bases, and 6 bases lay in between. DNA of the CDR3: TGCGCCAGCAGCTTAGACTATAGCAATCAGCCCCAGCATTTT. Residues: CASSLDYSNQPQHF.

V and J are TRBV7-2 and TRBJ1-4; D unclear. This CDR3 region has 14 residues. Germline assignment: CDR1 SGHTA and CDR2 FQGNSA. Trimming took off 3 bases at V and 7 bases at J, with 12 bases between the two ends. The CDR3 DNA reads as TGTGCCAGCAGCTTTTTCCAGTCTTCTGAAAAACTGTTTTTT. This encodes CASSFFQSSEKLFF.

CDR3 coding DNA: TGTGCCAGCAGGAGACAGGGGGAGACTGAAGCTTTCTTT. This sequence encodes CASRRQGETEAFF. The chain is built from TRBV28 and TRBJ1-1; 9 positions match TRBD1. This CDR3 spans 13 amino acids. V was pared by 6 bases and J by 5 bases, with 4 bases of the junction left unmatched. In germline, CDR1 is MDHEN, CDR2 SYDVKM.

The rearrangement joins TRBV5-1 to TRBJ1-4, with a possible D match to TRBD1 (5 bases). V was cut by 0 bases and J by 6 bases, with 15 bases left in between. Germline-derived CDR1 and CDR2 are SGHRS and YFSETQ. This CDR3 has 16 amino acids. The DNA of the CDR3 is TGCGCCAGCAGCTTGGGGCGGGGGGTCGCCGATGAAAAACTGTTTTTT. Translating it yields CASSLGRGVADEKLFF. The full variable domain, rest sourced from reference TRBV5-1 and TRBJ1-4, is KAGVTQTPRYLIKTRGQQVTLSCSPISGHRSVSWYQQTPGQGLQFLFEYFSETQRNKGNFPGRFSGRQFSNSRSEMNVSTLELGDSALYLCASSLGRGVADEKLFFGSGTQLSVL.

This clone appeared a few times. The V gene is TRBV2, the J gene TRBJ2-7; TRBD1 matches at 10 bases. Germline V gives CDR1 SNHLY, CDR2 FYNNEI. The V segment lost 6 bases and the J segment 2 bases; nucleotides outside the gene matches: 7. The CDR3 extends over 15 amino acids. CDR3 coding DNA: TGTGCCAGCAGCGCCGGGACAGGGGATACCTACGAGCAGTACTTC. Its protein product is CASSAGTGDTYEQYF. Together with reference TRBV2 and TRBJ2-7, the CDR3 gives the full variable domain: EPEVTQTPSHQVTQMGQEVILRCVPISNHLYFYWYRQILGQKVEFLVSFYNNEISEKSEIFDDQFSVERPDGSNFTLKIRSTKLEDSAMYFCASSAGTGDTYEQYFGPGTRLTVT.

This clone was counted between two and nine times. The chain recombines TRBV10-1 with TRBJ2-1, with 8 bases matching TRBD2. V lost 1 base to trimming and J lost 2 bases; unmatched junction nucleotides: 4. Per the germline V gene, CDR1 is WNHNN and CDR2 is SYGVQD (reference sequence). The CDR3 has 16 amino acids. CDR3 residues: CASSELERGPYNEQFF. The CDR3 DNA sequence: TGCGCCAGCAGTGAGTTAGAGCGGGGGCCCTACAATGAGCAGTTCTTC.

This sequence joins TRBV7-9 and TRBJ1-2, with 9 bases lining up with TRBD1. Germline V gives CDR1 SEHNR, CDR2 FQNEAQ (reference sequence). V trimming: 8 bases; J trimming: 2 bases; junction bases outside the gene matches: 3. CDR3 size: 13 residues. The CDR3 DNA sequence: TGTGCCAGCCGAGGACAGGGGAACTATGGCTACACCTTC. Its translation is CASRGQGNYGYTF.

DNA of the CDR3: TGCAGTGCTAGTGAACTGGCGGGAGCCTACAATGAGCAGTTCTTC. Its protein is CSASELAGAYNEQFF. The gene calls are TRBV20-1 and TRBJ2-1, with 7 nucleotides matching TRBD2. Unmatched junction bases numbered 7, after V lost 3 bases and J lost 2 bases. Germline CDR1 DFQATT, CDR2 SNEGSKA (reference sequence). This CDR3 contains 15 residues.

This chain links TRBV11-3 with TRBJ1-1; 8 nucleotides match TRBD1. CDR1 is SGHNT, CDR2 YENEEA, per germline. This CDR3 comprises 12 residues. The J segment lost 9 bases and the V segment lost 5 bases, leaving 5 bases of the junction unmatched. The CDR3: CASSGRTGKAFF. The CDR3 DNA sequence: TGTGCCAGCAGCGGGAGGACAGGGAAAGCTTTCTTT.

J is TRBJ1-6 and V is TRBV6-5, with D possibly matching TRBD1 (5 bases). Per the germline V gene, CDR1 is MNHEY and CDR2 is SVGAGI. Trimming cost V 6 bases and J 7 bases, with 13 bases left between them. This CDR3 has 14 amino acids. The DNA for the CDR3 is TGTGCCAGCAGCGACTCAAGGGGAAATTCACCCCTCCACTTT. Translated: CASSDSRGNSPLHF.

V usage is TRBV4-1 and J usage is TRBJ2-1; 13 bases align to TRBD2. CDR3 size: 16 residues. J gave up 7 bases and V 1 base, and 4 bases lay outside the gene matches. CDR1 and CDR2 (germline): MGHRA, YSYEKL. CDR3 nucleotides: TGCGCCAGCAGCCAAGCGGTGACTAGCGGGGGGAATGAGCAGTTCTTC. Translation: CASSQAVTSGGNEQFF.

V gene TRBV6-2 or TRBV6-3 combines with J gene TRBJ1-4, with unresolved D. This CDR3 is built from 12 residues. Germline CDR1 MNHEY, CDR2 SVGEGT. V was cut by 1 base and J by 8 bases, with 5 bases left in between. The CDR3, as DNA: TGTGCCAGCAGTTACTTTCGGGAAAAACTGTTTTTT. Protein: CASSYFREKLFF.

V and J are TRBV6-2 or TRBV6-3 and TRBJ2-3; a weak D match, TRBD2 (6 bases). Trimming took 4 bases from V and 4 from J, leaving 24 bases between them. This CDR3 is 18 amino acids long. The germline CDR1 and CDR2 sequences are MNHEY and SVGEGT. The CDR3, as DNA: TGTGCCAGCAGTTCCCCGGGGAGCGCGGAGGGACCTGCAGATACGCAGTATTTT. It codes for CASSSPGSAEGPADTQYF.